Given below is one T cell receptor (beta chain) in context. In the source study's methods: Estimation of nucleated cell counts was performed using reference gene primer amplification. The repertoire was sequenced with immunoSEQ multiplex PCR; TCRdb's copy has only in-frame clones and lacks some. V and J calls and clone size are given by that table; D and trimming were obtained from the DNA. The sample holds about 230,000 clones; 80% to 90% are singletons and the top ten take roughly 15%. Recovered participants had two consecutive negative NP/OP PCR tests, healthcare professional clearance, or symptom resolution. The CDR3 is 15 residues long. The V end lost 2 bases, the J end lost 4 bases, and 15 bases lay between the germline ends. Germline CDR1 and CDR2: MNHEY and SVGEGT. This sample stems from a study of blood T cell repertoires in COVID-19. Study at large: Sources were T cells, B-cell-depleted T cells, or PBMCs; the material itself was cDNA or gDNA.

Sequencing was performed on PBMCs or T cells enriched from blood (not recorded which). This chain links TRBV6-2 or TRBV6-3 with TRBJ2-7, with D tentatively TRBD2 (5 bases). This clonotype was sampled from a man between 18 and 29 years old who had recovered from COVID-19. The CDR3 here is CASSYEAEILYEQYF. For the CDR3, the DNA is TGTGCCAGCAGTTACGAAGCGGAGATCCTTTACGAGCAGTACTTC.